This passage covers 27 T cell receptor beta chains from one sample sequenced in a study of shared clonotypes between healthy human individuals. The method was immunoSEQ multiplex PCR; TCRdb's version includes in-frame clones alone and lacks a portion of them. The table shows some 1 million clones, with about 77% occurring only once. Sequencing was carried out using memory CD4+ T cells sorted from blood. Subset of the sample: CD45RA-negative fraction. These receptors all stem from a man younger than 35 in good health.

This clone was seen once. The chain is built from TRBV19 and TRBJ2-7, with 8 bases lining up with TRBD1. V was pared by 2 bases and J by 9 bases, with 12 bases of the junction left unmatched. From germline, CDR1 is LNHDA and CDR2 SQIVND (reference sequence). The CDR3 is made up of 15 amino acids. In nucleotides, the CDR3 is TGTGCCAGTAGTATAACCGGGACAGGCGTAGTCGGGCAGTACTTC. This sequence encodes CASSITGTGVVGQYF.

The chain joins TRBV11-2 to TRBJ2-7; 9 bases are shared with TRBD1. CDR3 length: 15 amino acids. After removal of 5 bases from V and 2 bases from J, the junction contained 7 bases not matched to a gene. The germline V gene has CDR1 SGHAT and CDR2 FQNNGV. CDR3 sequence: CASSPGQGGAYEQYF. The CDR3, as DNA: TGTGCCAGCAGCCCGGGACAGGGTGGGGCCTACGAGCAGTACTTC.

This chain joins TRBV5-1 and TRBJ2-3; maybe TRBD1 (5 bases). In germline, CDR1 is SGHRS, CDR2 YFSETQ. V dropped 5 bases and J dropped 0 bases, with 10 bases sitting between them. The CDR3 length is 14 residues. The CDR3 protein is CASRPTGSTDTQYF. The CDR3, as DNA: TGCGCCAGCAGACCTACAGGAAGCACAGATACGCAGTATTTT. The full variable domain, in which reference TRBV5-1 and TRBJ2-3 provide the parts outside the CDR3, is KAGVTQTPRYLIKTRGQQVTLSCSPISGHRSVSWYQQTPGQGLQFLFEYFSETQRNKGNFPGRFSGRQFSNSRSEMNVSTLELGDSALYLCASRPTGSTDTQYFGPGTRLTVL.

This clone was detected a few times. The chain carries TRBV6-1 and TRBJ1-1, with no clear D. Trimming took off 4 bases at V and 10 bases at J, with 19 bases between the two ends. This CDR3 is 14 amino acids long. The germline CDR1 and CDR2 sequences are MNHNS and SASEGT. The CDR3 region is CASSVSYSNLGAFF. CDR3 nucleotides: TGTGCCAGCAGTGTTAGTTACAGCAACCTGGGAGCTTTCTTT.

The chain joins TRBV6-6 to TRBJ2-5; TRBD1 might be the D (6 bases). Germline V gene lookup returns CDR1 MNHNY and CDR2 SVGAGI (reference sequence). The CDR3 extends over 12 amino acids. The V and J ends lost 10 bases and 2 bases respectively, with 11 bases between them. The CDR3 region has the DNA TGTGCCACTGGGGGCAGACAAGAGACCCAGTACTTC. This codes for CATGGRQETQYF.

The rearrangement joins TRBV5-1 to TRBJ2-2, with 7 bases that match TRBD2. The CDR3 sequence is 16 residues long. Per germline, CDR1 SGHRS and CDR2 YFSETQ. The V segment lost 2 bases and the J segment 1 base; nucleotides outside the gene matches: 5. The chain's CDR3 is CASSFRASGNTGELFF. CDR3 bases: TGCGCCAGCAGCTTTCGGGCTAGCGGGAACACCGGGGAGCTGTTTTTT.

Concerning this clone: A much more abundant neighbour one base away suggests this may be a read error. V is TRBV20-1 and J is TRBJ2-5; no firm D call. Germline CDR1 DFQATT, CDR2 SNEGSKA (reference sequence). This CDR3 has 11 amino acids. Trimming shortened V by 5 bases and J by 10 bases, and 14 bases separated the two germline ends. This chain's CDR3 is CSADGAFSQYF. The CDR3 region has the DNA TGCAGTGCTGACGGAGCGTTCAGCCAGTACTTC.

This chain connects TRBV4-1 to TRBJ1-1; tentatively, D is TRBD1 (6 bases). Trimming removed 3 bases from V and 5 bases from J, with 16 bases in between. From germline, CDR1 is MGHRA and CDR2 YSYEKL. The CDR3 length is 15 residues. Here the CDR3 DNA reads TGCGCCAGCAGCCAGCCTAGGGGGGGGAGAACTGAAGCTTTCTTT. This gives the protein CASSQPRGGRTEAFF.

This clone is a singleton in its sample. The chain combines TRBV11-2 with TRBJ2-5; tentative D call: TRBD1 (6 bases). V lost 0 bases, J lost 5 bases, and 16 bases lay in between. The germline gives CDR1 SGHAT, CDR2 FQNNGV. This CDR3 is 16 amino acids long. The CDR3, as DNA: TGTGCCAGCAGCTTAGAAGGGACACTTTCCAGGGAGACCCAGTACTTC. It specifies CASSLEGTLSRETQYF.

This clone was seen more than once but under ten times. Here the CDR3 reads CASSDPLFVYTF. The CDR3 bases are TGTGCCAGCAGTGACCCTCTGTTTGTATACACCTTC. The chain has TRBV6-1 and TRBJ1-2; unclear D gene. CDR1 and CDR2 from the germline V gene are MNHNS and SASEGT. Trimming pared 3 bases from V and 11 bases from J, leaving 13 bases between. There are 12 residues in the CDR3.

The chain joins TRBV2 to TRBJ1-6; no firm D call. This CDR3 is built from 12 residues. Trimming removed 5 bases from V and 6 bases from J, with 5 bases in between. In germline, CDR1 is SNHLY, CDR2 FYNNEI. The CDR3 sequence is CASSFSNSPLHF. The CDR3, as DNA: TGTGCCAGCAGTTTTAGTAATTCACCCCTCCACTTT.

The chain recombines TRBV2 with TRBJ1-6; 8 bases are a match to TRBD1. Germline trimming cut 4 bases from V and 12 bases from J; bases unmatched to any gene: 11. This CDR3 is 15 amino acids long. The germline gives CDR1 SNHLY, CDR2 FYNNEI. CDR3 DNA sequence: TGTGCCAGCAGTGCTGCGGACAGGGTACGAGGACCCCTCCACTTT. This sequence encodes CASSAADRVRGPLHF. Full variable domain (missing parts from reference TRBV2 and TRBJ1-6): EPEVTQTPSHQVTQMGQEVILRCVPISNHLYFYWYRQILGQKVEFLVSFYNNEISEKSEIFDDQFSVERPDGSNFTLKIRSTKLEDSAMYFCASSAADRVRGPLHFGNGTRLTVT.

V is TRBV7-2 and J is TRBJ2-1; 7 nucleotides align to TRBD2. Unmatched junction bases numbered 10, after V lost 5 bases and J lost 9 bases. Germline V gene data show CDR1 as SGHTA and CDR2 as FQGNSA. The CDR3 sequence is 14 residues long. The CDR3 here is CASSPPASGGEQFF. The CDR3 region has the DNA TGTGCCAGCAGCCCCCCGGCTAGCGGCGGTGAGCAGTTCTTC.

The chain recombines TRBV28 with TRBJ1-1; D unresolved. The CDR3 consists of 12 residues. V lost 5 bases and J lost 11, with 15 bases in between. Per germline, CDR1 MDHEN and CDR2 SYDVKM. In nucleotides, the CDR3 is TGTGCCAGCAGTCCTGACCCGTTAGACGCTTTCTTT. Its translation is CASSPDPLDAFF.

This clone was seen more than once but under ten times. A much larger clone is a single base away; this may be a read error. The genes are TRBV7-2 and TRBJ2-2; no clear D. Germline V gives CDR1 SGHTA, CDR2 FQGNSA. The CDR3 consists of 12 residues. Trimming pared 2 bases from V and 7 bases from J, leaving 5 bases between. The CDR3 region has the DNA TGTGCCAGCAGCTTACGATACGGGGAGCTGTTTTTT. Its translation: CASSLRYGELFF.

This chain uses TRBV18 with TRBJ1-5; no firm D call. The CDR3 totals 13 residues. Trimming removed 6 bases at V and 4 bases at J, with 10 bases between. Germline assignment: CDR1 KGHSH and CDR2 LQKENI. This CDR3 is CASSEGLNQPQHF. The CDR3 DNA reads as TGTGCCAGCTCTGAAGGATTAAATCAGCCCCAGCATTTT.

The rearrangement joins TRBV6-4 to TRBJ2-3; 7 bases fit TRBD2. The ends lost 3 bases at V and 2 bases at J; junction bases unmatched: 11. This CDR3 comprises 17 residues. Germline V gene data show CDR1 as MRHNA and CDR2 as SNTAGT. In nucleotides, the CDR3 is TGTGCCAGCAGTGAGGTCCCGAGGGGAGGGCTCACAGATACGCAGTATTTT. Its protein is CASSEVPRGGLTDTQYF.

This clone was seen a few times. This chain links TRBV6-6 with TRBJ2-7; the match to TRBD2 covers 7 bases. The V and J ends lost 5 bases and 1 base, in that order; junction bases with no gene match: 2. This CDR3 has 13 amino acids. CDR1 and CDR2 from the germline V gene are MNHNY and SVGAGI (reference sequence). The CDR3 coding sequence is TGTGCCAGCAGTCAAGCGGGGTCCTACGAGCAGTACTTC. Translating it yields CASSQAGSYEQYF.

In nucleotides, the CDR3 is TGTGCCAGCAGCTTTTCCTACTCCTACGAGCAGTACTTC. Its translation is CASSFSYSYEQYF. The gene calls are TRBV7-2 and TRBJ2-7; the D is unclear. With 3 bases removed from V and 0 bases from J, the gap between germline ends came to 6 bases. This CDR3 spans 13 amino acids. Germline CDR1 SGHTA, CDR2 FQGNSA.

This chain uses TRBV7-9 with TRBJ1-4, with D perhaps TRBD1 (6 bases). This CDR3 is built from 14 residues. The germline V gene encodes CDR1 SEHNR and CDR2 FQNEAQ (reference sequence). Trimming removed 5 bases at V and 4 bases at J, with 11 bases between. In DNA form, the CDR3 reads TGTGCCAGCAGCCGGACAGTTATTAATGAAAAACTGTTTTTT. Its protein is CASSRTVINEKLFF.

The J gene is TRBJ2-7, the V gene TRBV30; 10 bases fit TRBD1. The germline V gene encodes CDR1 GTSNPN and CDR2 SVGIG (reference sequence). CDR3 length equals 16 residues. J gave up 2 bases and V 4 bases, and 11 bases lay outside the gene matches. The CDR3 region is CAWTLQGQGRTYEQYF. For the CDR3, the DNA is TGTGCCTGGACCCTACAGGGACAGGGGAGGACCTACGAGCAGTACTTC.

Comment on this clone: Other DNA sequences of this sample code for an identical CDR3. This chain joins TRBV7-2 and TRBJ1-6; 11 nucleotides agree with TRBD1. The J segment lost 9 bases and the V segment lost 5 bases, leaving 6 bases of the junction unmatched. The CDR3 runs 15 residues. Germline CDR1 is SGHTA and CDR2 is FQGNSA. CDR3 sequence reads: CASSLGQGAGSPLHF. For the CDR3, the DNA is TGTGCCAGCAGCCTCGGACAGGGGGCCGGTTCACCCCTCCACTTT.

This clone appeared a single time. The V call is TRBV9, the J call TRBJ2-1; 7 positions match TRBD2. V was clipped by 3 bases and J by 1 base; unmatched bases: 13. Per the germline V gene, CDR1 is SGDLS and CDR2 is YYNGEE. The CDR3 length is 18 residues. CDR3 bases: TGTGCCAGCAGCGGAGGGCCTAGCGGATACCTATCCTACAATGAGCAGTTCTTC. Its protein product is CASSGGPSGYLSYNEQFF.

CDR3 sequence reads: CASSLDPSGARYEQYF. Written as DNA, the CDR3 is TGTGCCAGCAGCTTAGACCCTAGCGGCGCCCGCTACGAGCAGTACTTC. The chain joins TRBV7-2 to TRBJ2-7; 7 bases align to TRBD2. Unmatched junction bases numbered 9, after V lost 1 base and J lost 3 bases. Germline-derived CDR1 and CDR2 are SGHTA and FQGNSA. This CDR3 spans 16 amino acids. The whole variable domain, remainder taken from reference TRBV7-2 and TRBJ2-7, is GAGVSQSPSNKVTEKGKDVELRCDPISGHTALYWYRQSLGQGLEFLIYFQGNSAPDKSGLPSDRFSAERTGGSVSTLTIQRTQQEDSAVYLCASSLDPSGARYEQYFGPGTRLTVT.

This clone was counted a single time. This chain connects TRBV7-2 to TRBJ2-7; 9 nucleotides match TRBD2. The CDR3 runs 17 residues. Germline assignment: CDR1 SGHTA and CDR2 FQGNSA. With 2 bases clipped from V and 2 bases from J, the junction kept 10 bases outside the gene matches. CDR3 nucleotides: TGTGCCAGCAGCTTATTCTTAGCGGGAGAAGACACCTACGAGCAGTACTTC. Amino acids: CASSLFLAGEDTYEQYF. Full variable domain (missing parts from reference TRBV7-2 and TRBJ2-7): GAGVSQSPSNKVTEKGKDVELRCDPISGHTALYWYRQSLGQGLEFLIYFQGNSAPDKSGLPSDRFSAERTGGSVSTLTIQRTQQEDSAVYLCASSLFLAGEDTYEQYFGPGTRLTVT.

The chain couples TRBV5-1 to TRBJ2-3, with a weak D call TRBD1 (5 bases). Germline values: CDR1 SGHRS, CDR2 YFSETQ. The V end lost 5 bases, the J end lost 6 bases, and 16 bases lay between the germline ends. The CDR3 is 14 amino acids. CDR3 residues: CASRPGQDIDTQYF. The CDR3 DNA is TGCGCCAGCAGACCCGGACAAGACATTGATACGCAGTATTTT.

This clone showed up just a few times. Within the sample, other DNA sequences also encode this same CDR3. Here the CDR3 reads CASSAGYSNQPQHF. Here the CDR3 DNA reads TGTGCCAGCAGTGCCGGCTATAGCAATCAGCCCCAGCATTTT. V and J are TRBV2 and TRBJ1-5; D is unresolved. The CDR3 spans 14 residues. Germline V lookup: CDR1 SNHLY, CDR2 FYNNEI. V lost 4 bases, J lost 0 bases, and 7 bases lay in between.